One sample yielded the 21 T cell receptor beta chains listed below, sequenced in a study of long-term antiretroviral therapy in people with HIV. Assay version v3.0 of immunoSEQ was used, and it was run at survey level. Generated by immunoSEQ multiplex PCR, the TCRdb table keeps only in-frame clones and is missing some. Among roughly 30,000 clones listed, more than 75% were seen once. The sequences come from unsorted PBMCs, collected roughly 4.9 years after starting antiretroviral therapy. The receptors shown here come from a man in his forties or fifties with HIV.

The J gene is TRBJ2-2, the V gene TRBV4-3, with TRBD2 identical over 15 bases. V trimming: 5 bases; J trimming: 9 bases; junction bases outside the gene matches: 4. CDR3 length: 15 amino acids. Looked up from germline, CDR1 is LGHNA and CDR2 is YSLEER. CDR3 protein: CASSTGLAGGRELFF. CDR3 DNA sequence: TGCGCCAGCAGCACGGGACTAGCGGGAGGCAGGGAGCTGTTTTTT.

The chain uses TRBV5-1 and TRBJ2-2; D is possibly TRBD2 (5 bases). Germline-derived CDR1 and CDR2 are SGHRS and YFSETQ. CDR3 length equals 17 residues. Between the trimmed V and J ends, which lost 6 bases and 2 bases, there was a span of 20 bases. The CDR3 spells CASTRGDSAFNTGELFF. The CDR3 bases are TGCGCCAGCACACGGGGAGATTCGGCTTTTAACACCGGGGAGCTGTTTTTT.

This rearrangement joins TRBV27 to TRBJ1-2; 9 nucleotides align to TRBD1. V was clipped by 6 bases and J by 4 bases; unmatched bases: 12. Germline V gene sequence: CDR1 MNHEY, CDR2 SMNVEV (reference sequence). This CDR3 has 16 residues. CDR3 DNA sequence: TGTGCCAGCAGCCGACAGGGGGAATTTCCTTTCTATGGCTACACCTTC. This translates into CASSRQGEFPFYGYTF.

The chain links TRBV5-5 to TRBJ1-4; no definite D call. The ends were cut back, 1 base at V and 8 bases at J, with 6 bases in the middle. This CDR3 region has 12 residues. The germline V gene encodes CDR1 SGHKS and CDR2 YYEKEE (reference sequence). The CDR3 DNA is TGTGCCAGCAGCTTGCCTCCGGAAAAACTGTTTTTT. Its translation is CASSLPPEKLFF.

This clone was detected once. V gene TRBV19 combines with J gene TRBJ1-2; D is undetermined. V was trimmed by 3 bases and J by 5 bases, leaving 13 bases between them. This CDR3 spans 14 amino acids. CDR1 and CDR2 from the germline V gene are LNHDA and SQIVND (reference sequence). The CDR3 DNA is TGTGCCAGTAGTATGGACTGGCTTATATATGGCTACACCTTC. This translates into CASSMDWLIYGYTF.

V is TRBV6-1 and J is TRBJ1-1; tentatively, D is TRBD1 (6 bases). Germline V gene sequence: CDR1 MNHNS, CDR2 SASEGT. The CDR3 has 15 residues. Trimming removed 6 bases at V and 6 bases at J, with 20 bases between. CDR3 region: CASRGEGGGNAEAFF. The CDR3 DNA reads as TGTGCCAGCAGGGGGGAGGGGGGAGGAAACGCTGAAGCTTTCTTT.

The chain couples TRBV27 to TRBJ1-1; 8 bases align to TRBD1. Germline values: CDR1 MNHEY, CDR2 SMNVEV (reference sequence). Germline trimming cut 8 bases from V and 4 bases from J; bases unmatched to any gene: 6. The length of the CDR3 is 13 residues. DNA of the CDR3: TGTGCCAGCGGGGACAGGCTGGGCACTGAAGCTTTCTTT. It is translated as CASGDRLGTEAFF.

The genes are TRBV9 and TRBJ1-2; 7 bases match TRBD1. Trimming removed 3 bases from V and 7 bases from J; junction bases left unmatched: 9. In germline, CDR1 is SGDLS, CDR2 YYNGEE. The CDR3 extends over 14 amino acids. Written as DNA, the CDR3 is TGTGCCAGCAGCGAACGGACAGGTCTGGGTGGCTACACCTTC. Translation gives CASSERTGLGGYTF.

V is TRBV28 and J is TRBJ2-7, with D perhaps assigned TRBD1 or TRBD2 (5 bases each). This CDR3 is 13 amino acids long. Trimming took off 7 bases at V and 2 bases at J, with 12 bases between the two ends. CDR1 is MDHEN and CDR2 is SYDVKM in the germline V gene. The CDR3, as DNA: TGTGCCAGCACCCTGAGGGGCCCCTACGAGCAGTACTTC. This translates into CASTLRGPYEQYF.

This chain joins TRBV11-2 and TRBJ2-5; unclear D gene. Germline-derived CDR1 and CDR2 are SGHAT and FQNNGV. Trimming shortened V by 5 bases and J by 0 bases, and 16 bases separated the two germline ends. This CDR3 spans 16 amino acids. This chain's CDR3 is CASSRGVIWDQETQYF. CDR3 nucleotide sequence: TGTGCCAGCAGCCGCGGAGTGATCTGGGACCAAGAGACCCAGTACTTC.

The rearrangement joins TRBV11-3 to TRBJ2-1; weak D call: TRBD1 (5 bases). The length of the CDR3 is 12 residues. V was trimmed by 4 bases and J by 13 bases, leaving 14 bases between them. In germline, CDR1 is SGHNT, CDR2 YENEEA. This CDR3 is CASSSNPGIQFF. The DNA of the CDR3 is TGTGCCAGCAGCTCCAACCCAGGGATCCAGTTCTTC.

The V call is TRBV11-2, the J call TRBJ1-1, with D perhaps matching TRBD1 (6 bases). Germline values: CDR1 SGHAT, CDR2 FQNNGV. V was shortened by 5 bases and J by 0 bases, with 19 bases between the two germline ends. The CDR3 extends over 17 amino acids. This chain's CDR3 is CASSKDSFSVMNTEAFF. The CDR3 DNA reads TGTGCCAGCAGCAAGGACAGCTTCTCTGTCATGAACACTGAAGCTTTCTTT.

The CDR3 region is CASSIGQGKRTDTQYF. As DNA, the CDR3 is TGTGCCAGTAGTATAGGTCAGGGAAAGAGGACAGATACGCAGTATTTT. This sequence joins TRBV19 and TRBJ2-3; the D gene is possibly TRBD1 (5 bases). V was cut by 1 base and J by 3 bases, with 14 bases left in between. Per the germline V gene, CDR1 is LNHDA and CDR2 is SQIVND (reference sequence). The CDR3 length is 16 residues. Drawing the rest from reference TRBV19 and TRBJ2-3, the complete variable domain is DGGITQSPKYLFRKEGQNVTLSCEQNLNHDAMYWYRQDPGQGLRLIYYSQIVNDFQKGDIAEGYSVSREKKESFPLTVTSAQKNPTAFYLCASSIGQGKRTDTQYFGPGTRLTVL.

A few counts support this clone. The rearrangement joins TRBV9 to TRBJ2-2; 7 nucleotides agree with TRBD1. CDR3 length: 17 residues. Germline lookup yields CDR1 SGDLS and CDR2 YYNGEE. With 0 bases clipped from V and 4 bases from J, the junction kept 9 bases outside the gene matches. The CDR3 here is CASSVARDRPPTGELFF. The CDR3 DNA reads TGTGCCAGCAGCGTAGCTAGGGACAGACCCCCCACCGGGGAGCTGTTTTTT.

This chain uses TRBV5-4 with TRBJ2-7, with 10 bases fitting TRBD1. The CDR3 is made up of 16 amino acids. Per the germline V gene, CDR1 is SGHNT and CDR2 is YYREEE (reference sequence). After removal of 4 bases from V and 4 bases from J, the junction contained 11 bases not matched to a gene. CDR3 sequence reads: CASSRGTGVPLYEQYF. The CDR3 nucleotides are TGTGCCAGCAGCCGCGGGACAGGGGTTCCTCTATACGAGCAGTACTTC.

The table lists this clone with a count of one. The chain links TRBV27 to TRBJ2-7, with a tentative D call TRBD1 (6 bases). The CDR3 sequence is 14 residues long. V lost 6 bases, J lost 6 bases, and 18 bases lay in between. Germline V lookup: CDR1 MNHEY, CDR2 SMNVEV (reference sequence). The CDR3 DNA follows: TGTGCCAGCAGGCCCCGGGACACAAGATCCGAGCAGTACTTC. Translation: CASRPRDTRSEQYF.

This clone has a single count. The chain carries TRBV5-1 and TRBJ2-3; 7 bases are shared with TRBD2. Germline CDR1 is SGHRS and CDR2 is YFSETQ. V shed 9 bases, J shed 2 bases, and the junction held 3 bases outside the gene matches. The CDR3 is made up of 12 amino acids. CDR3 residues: CATRDYTDTQYF. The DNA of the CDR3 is TGCGCCACCCGGGACTACACAGATACGCAGTATTTT.

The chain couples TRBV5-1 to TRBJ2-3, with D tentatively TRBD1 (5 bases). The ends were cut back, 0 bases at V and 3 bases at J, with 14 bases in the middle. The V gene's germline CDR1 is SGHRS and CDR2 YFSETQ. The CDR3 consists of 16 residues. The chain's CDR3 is CASSLEGALWTDTQYF. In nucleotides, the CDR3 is TGCGCCAGCAGCTTGGAAGGGGCGTTGTGGACAGATACGCAGTATTTT. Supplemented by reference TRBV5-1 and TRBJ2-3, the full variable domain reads KAGVTQTPRYLIKTRGQQVTLSCSPISGHRSVSWYQQTPGQGLQFLFEYFSETQRNKGNFPGRFSGRQFSNSRSEMNVSTLELGDSALYLCASSLEGALWTDTQYFGPGTRLTVL.

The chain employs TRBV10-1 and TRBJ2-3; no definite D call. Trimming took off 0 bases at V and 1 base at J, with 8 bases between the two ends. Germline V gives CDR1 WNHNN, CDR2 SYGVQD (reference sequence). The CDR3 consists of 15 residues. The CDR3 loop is CASSESGLGTDTQYF. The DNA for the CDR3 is TGCGCCAGCAGTGAGTCGGGTCTTGGCACAGATACGCAGTATTTT.

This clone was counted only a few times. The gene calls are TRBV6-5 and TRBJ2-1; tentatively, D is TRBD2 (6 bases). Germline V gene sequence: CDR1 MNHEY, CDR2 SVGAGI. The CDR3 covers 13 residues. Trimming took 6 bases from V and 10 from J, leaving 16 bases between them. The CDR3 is CASSAGLLGEQFF. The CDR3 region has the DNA TGTGCCAGCAGCGCGGGACTCCTAGGCGAGCAGTTCTTC.

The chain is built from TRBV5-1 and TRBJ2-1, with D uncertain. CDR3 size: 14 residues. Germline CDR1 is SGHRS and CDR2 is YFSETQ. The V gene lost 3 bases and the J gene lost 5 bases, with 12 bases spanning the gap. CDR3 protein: CASSSTDPHNEQFF. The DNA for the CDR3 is TGCGCCAGCAGCTCGACGGATCCCCACAATGAGCAGTTCTTC.